This T cell receptor beta chain was retrieved from a study of CD4 T cells in relation to SARS-CoV-2 and coronaviruses listed by TCRdb under 2021. Regarding the research as a whole: Across all 12 patients in the full convalescent cohort, ages ranged from about 21 to 80 years, with a median of 38. Among the roughly twelve convalescent patients, 8 males and 4 females were included, and two of the subjects were Hispanic. For other donors in the study, expansion assays were sequenced with a different, Illumina-based TCR-beta assay. The Adaptive Biotechnologies TCR-sequencing kit was used to sequence samples from a few pre-COVID donors and the naive versus memory experiments, whereas other data were Illumina-based. HLA restriction was mapped for shared crossreactive spike epitopes using patient-derived lymphoblastoid cell lines. At the level of individual TCR clonotypes, the study evaluated whether memory CD4+ T cells crossreact between the spike proteins of SARS-CoV-2 and those of common cold coronaviruses. General findings and caveats noted by the study authors: No donor contributed both pre-pandemic and post-infection samples, which limited tracing the source of pre-existing responses. Small numbers of patients and of tested TCRs were a limitation of the study. Sequencing naive versus memory cells indicated that the assay picks up memory recall responses, not primary responses primed during culture. Crossreactivity analysis was centred on spike protein, so crossreactivity against other viral proteins was not assessed. In about 60% of donors, memory CD4+ clonotypes turned up that crossrecognized SARS-CoV-2 and at least one common cold coronavirus spike. Significantly weaker SARS-CoV-2-driven expansion was shown by crossreactive clones than by monoreactive clones, consistent with antigenic imprinting.

Worth noting for this clone: This clone's antigen is unknown. No qualities accompany the bases; no much larger clone lies one base away.

Trimming removed 2 bases from V and 2 bases from J, leaving 9 bases between the germline ends. The CDR3 contains 15 residues, cysteine and phenylalanine counted. Just the 45-base CDR3 DNA is kept, in frame starting at base 1. The germline V gene encodes CDR1 SNHLY and CDR2 FYNNEI. Uncultured naive and memory CD4+ T cell DNA received deep-resolution immunoSEQ TCR-beta sequencing. Processing in the source paper ran as follows. Preprocessing removed nonproductive sequences and CDR3s not starting with C, not ending with F or W, or shorter than 7 amino acids. Cultured and uncultured naive and memory CD4+ repertoires were searched for previously identified spike- and CEF-reactive CDR3s. Pairwise Levenshtein distance, computed with the stringdist R package after three terminal residues were trimmed from each end, was used as the measure of CDR3 homology. The table comes from immuneACCESS by way of TCRdb, which keeps in-frame sequences with V and J called. Part of the clones is missing from these tables; in studies checked, under half for an unresolved V gene and the rest for unknown reasons. V and J calls and clone size come straight from that table; D and trimming were deduced from the DNA. This sample holds about 60,000 clones; approximately 90% were observed only once. The ten largest clones capture 0.3% to 0.45% of the sample.

Naive and memory CD4+ T cells were separated from cryopreserved PBMCs through CD4 enrichment, which was followed by EasySep naive CD4+ T cell enrichment. Ficoll-Paque PLUS gradient centrifugation was used to isolate PBMCs from leukapheresis product or whole blood. PBMCs were either cryopreserved at -140°C or used fresh in the expansion assay. The QIAamp Micro DNA Kit was used to extract genomic DNA from the CD4+ T cells. The clonotype was recovered from an adult with COVID-19. The chain links TRBV2 with TRBJ2-2; matching of 6 bases hints at TRBD2 as the D gene. The sequenced sample consisted of naive CD4+ T cells from PBMCs. The cell subset or site label for this specimen denotes: naive CD4+ T cells isolated by negative enrichment. The CDR3 region reads CASSELARNTGELFF. The DNA sequence follows: TGTGCCAGCAGTGAACTAGCGAGAAACACCGGGGAGCTGTTTTTT.